This T cell receptor beta chain is from a study of OX40 agonist ivuxolimab in advanced cancers. General study results and limits: More expanded clones were seen, on average, in CD8+ T cells than in CD4+.

With regard to this clone: Its antigen is currently unknown.

TCRdb's copy holds only in-frame clones and misses some; the assay was immunoSEQ multiplex PCR. The data hold about 82,000 clones, with roughly 85% observed a single time. The CDR3 has 15 residues. Trimming removed 6 bases from V and 10 bases from J, with 22 bases in between. Germline CDR1 reads LNHDA; CDR2 reads SQIVND (reference sequence). This receptor was identified in an adult with an advanced solid tumor such as melanoma, head and neck, liver or kidney cancer. This rearrangement joins TRBV19 to TRBJ2-1; either TRBD1 or TRBD2 may fit D (5 bases each). Sample: CD4+ or CD8+ T cells sorted from blood, taken in a trial of the OX40 agonist ivuxolimab. CDR3 DNA sequence: TGTGCCAGTAGATTAGGAGGCAGGGCCCGTGTCGAGCAGTTCTTC. Translation gives CASRLGGRARVEQFF.